The sequence of this TCR beta chain was determined in a study of shared clonotypes between healthy human individuals. Deep-level settings were used for running the assay. Repertoires were generated with immunoSEQ multiplex PCR, while TCRdb's copy carries only in-frame clones and drops some. The sample has about 1.1 million clones; approximately 80% are singletons. Trimming took 0 bases from V and 13 from J; bases not matched to a gene: 3. The germline gives CDR1 SGHRS, CDR2 YFSETQ. The CDR3 sequence is 13 residues long. Sequences were obtained from memory CD4+ T cells from PBMCs. The subset was: CD45RA-negative fraction. The rearrangement uses TRBV5-1 and TRBJ2-1; 11 positions agree with TRBD2. The sequence came from a man aged 18-30 years in good health. Some clones in this sample may be carry-over from other donors' samples. The CDR3 region has the DNA TGCGCCAGCAGCTTGGGGACTAGCGGGTCTCAGTTCTTC. It encodes CASSLGTSGSQFF.